This TCR beta chain derives from a study of shared clonotypes between healthy human individuals. There were no recent acute infections or vaccinations among the donors, who were healthy HIV-negative adults. All of the donors resided in Nashville, Tennessee, and each was a Caucasian adult. The V end lost 7 bases, the J end lost 3 bases, and 13 bases lay between the germline ends. The CDR3 spans 14 residues. Looked up from germline, CDR1 is MNHNS and CDR2 is SASEGT. Once extracted for a subset, genomic DNA was divided evenly among several immunoSEQ plates. Scientists sequenced DNA from unsorted PBMC on ten immunoSEQ deep assay plates. Method: immunoSEQ multiplex PCR; TCRdb's copy keeps in-frame clones and lacks some. The sample lists about 490,000 clones; 70% to 80% were seen once.

Sequenced input: PBMCs. The origin of this receptor is a woman aged 40 to 50 in good health. Some clones in this sample may be carry-over from other donors' samples. The chain uses TRBV6-1 and TRBJ2-1, with a possible D match to TRBD1 (6 bases). The CDR3 sequence is CASNDQGFYNEQFF. The CDR3 region has the DNA TGTGCCAGCAATGATCAGGGGTTCTACAATGAGCAGTTCTTC.